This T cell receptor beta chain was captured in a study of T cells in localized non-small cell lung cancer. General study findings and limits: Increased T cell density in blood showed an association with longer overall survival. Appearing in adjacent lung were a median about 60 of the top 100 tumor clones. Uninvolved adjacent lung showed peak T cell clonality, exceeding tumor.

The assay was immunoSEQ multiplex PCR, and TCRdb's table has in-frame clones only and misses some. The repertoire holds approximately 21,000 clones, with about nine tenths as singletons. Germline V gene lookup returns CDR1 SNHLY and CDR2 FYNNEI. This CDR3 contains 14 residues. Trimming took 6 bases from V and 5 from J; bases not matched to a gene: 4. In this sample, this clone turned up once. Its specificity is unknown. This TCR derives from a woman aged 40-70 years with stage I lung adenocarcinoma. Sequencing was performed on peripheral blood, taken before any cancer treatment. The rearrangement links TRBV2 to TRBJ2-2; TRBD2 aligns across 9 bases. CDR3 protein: CASRISGSTGELFF. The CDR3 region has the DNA TGTGCCAGCAGGATTAGCGGGAGTACCGGGGAGCTGTTTTTT.